These T cell receptor beta chains were read from a single sample in a study of cytomegalovirus exposure and HLA in healthy donors. Profiled with immunoSEQ multiplex PCR; TCRdb holds only in-frame clones, not every one. Among fewer than 100,000 clones listed, 77% were seen once. Sequenced material: PBMCs. All receptors come from a female donor in good health and CMV-seronegative. The CDR3 runs from the conserved cysteine through the conserved F or W. The order of the fields is J gene, V gene, clone size, D gene, CDR3 DNA, CDR3 protein. D genes are given only for firm matches. Where a row states a size, it is once, few, many or the class of an expanded clone; other rows omit it.

J gene: TRBJ2-7; V gene: TRBV27; clone size: -; D gene: -; CDR3 DNA: TGTGCCAGCAGTTCCAGCTCCTACGAGCAGTACTTC; CDR3 protein: CASSSSSYEQYF
J gene: TRBJ1-1; V gene: TRBV28; clone size: few; D gene: -; CDR3 DNA: TGTGCCAGCAGTTCGGGGGGTGGAAGGCCTGAAGCTTTCTTT; CDR3 protein: CASSSGGGRPEAFF
J gene: TRBJ1-1; V gene: TRBV5-8; clone size: -; D gene: -; CDR3 DNA: TGTGCCAGCAGCGAAAGAGGGCCCCGCACTGAAGCTTTCTTT; CDR3 protein: CASSERGPRTEAFF
J gene: TRBJ2-7; V gene: TRBV28; clone size: -; D gene: TRBD1; CDR3 DNA: TGTGCCAGCAGTGCCCTACAGGGGACCTTAGTGCACGAGCAGTACTTC; CDR3 protein: CASSALQGTLVHEQYF
J gene: TRBJ1-3; V gene: TRBV5-4; clone size: -; D gene: -; CDR3 DNA: TGTGCCAGCAGCCCTGACAGCCTAAGCTCTGGAAACACCATATATTTT; CDR3 protein: CASSPDSLSSGNTIYF
J gene: TRBJ1-1; V gene: TRBV18; clone size: -; D gene: -; CDR3 DNA: TGTGCCAGCTCCCCCCAAAACACTGAAGCTTTCTTT; CDR3 protein: CASSPQNTEAFF
J gene: TRBJ2-7; V gene: TRBV14; clone size: -; D gene: TRBD1; CDR3 DNA: TGTGCCAGCTCCCGGGATTGGGACAGGTCCTACGAGCAGTACTTC; CDR3 protein: CASSRDWDRSYEQYF
J gene: TRBJ2-5; V gene: TRBV6-5; clone size: -; D gene: TRBD1; CDR3 DNA: TGTGCCAGCAGCCAGGGGGCGGAGCAGTACTTC; CDR3 protein: CASSQGAEQYF
J gene: TRBJ1-1; V gene: TRBV29-1; clone size: -; D gene: -; CDR3 DNA: TGCAGCCTTCGACACCAGCCGAACACTGAAGCTTTCTTT; CDR3 protein: CSLRHQPNTEAFF
J gene: TRBJ2-2; V gene: TRBV5-6; clone size: -; D gene: -; CDR3 DNA: TGTGCCAGCAGCTTAGGGACAAAGAACACCGGGGAGCTGTTTTTT; CDR3 protein: CASSLGTKNTGELFF
J gene: TRBJ2-2; V gene: TRBV19; clone size: -; D gene: -; CDR3 DNA: TGTGCCAGTAGTATCTATCCACAGGGGAGGAGCGGGGAGCTGTTTTTT; CDR3 protein: CASSIYPQGRSGELFF
J gene: TRBJ2-7; V gene: TRBV19; clone size: -; D gene: TRBD2; CDR3 DNA: TGTGCCAGTAGTGTTCTAGCGGGAGGCCCCCAGTCCTACGAGCAGTACTTC; CDR3 protein: CASSVLAGGPQSYEQYF
J gene: TRBJ2-2; V gene: TRBV9; clone size: -; D gene: TRBD1; CDR3 DNA: TGTGCCAGCAGCGTAACAGGGGGCGTCACCGGGGAGCTGTTTTTT; CDR3 protein: CASSVTGGVTGELFF
J gene: TRBJ1-3; V gene: TRBV27; clone size: -; D gene: -; CDR3 DNA: TGTGCCAGTGGTTTCAGCTCTGGAAACACCATATATTTT; CDR3 protein: CASGFSSGNTIYF
J gene: TRBJ1-1; V gene: TRBV7-9; clone size: once; D gene: TRBD1; CDR3 DNA: TGTGCCAGCAGCTTAGGCGTCGGGACAGGTGAAGCTTTCTTT; CDR3 protein: CASSLGVGTGEAFF
J gene: TRBJ1-5; V gene: TRBV11-3; clone size: once; D gene: -; CDR3 DNA: TGTGCCAGCAGCTTAGGCCGGGTCGGGAGTCGTCGTGATAGCAATCAGCCCCAGCATTTT; CDR3 protein: CASSLGRVGSRRDSNQPQHF
J gene: TRBJ2-6; V gene: TRBV5-8; clone size: -; D gene: TRBD2; CDR3 DNA: TGTGCCAGCAGCTTCTCCTGGGGGGGGGACTCTGGGGCCAACGTCCTGACTTTC; CDR3 protein: CASSFSWGGDSGANVLTF
J gene: TRBJ2-7; V gene: TRBV7-9; clone size: few; D gene: TRBD1; CDR3 DNA: TGTGCCAGCAGCCAGACGACAGGGGCCTACGAGCAGTACTTC; CDR3 protein: CASSQTTGAYEQYF
J gene: TRBJ2-7; V gene: TRBV6-1; clone size: -; D gene: TRBD1; CDR3 DNA: TGTGCCAGCAGCAGGCAGGGGGCCCCCTACGAGCAGTACTTC; CDR3 protein: CASSRQGAPYEQYF
J gene: TRBJ2-5; V gene: TRBV6-5; clone size: -; D gene: -; CDR3 DNA: TGTGCCAGCAAGTTCGGTAAAGAGACCCAGTACTTC; CDR3 protein: CASKFGKETQYF
J gene: TRBJ2-3; V gene: TRBV4-2; clone size: -; D gene: TRBD2; CDR3 DNA: TGTGCCAGCAGCCAAGGGGGGCTAGCGGGTATCACAGATACGCAGTATTTT; CDR3 protein: CASSQGGLAGITDTQYF
J gene: TRBJ2-5; V gene: TRBV7-8; clone size: few; D gene: -; CDR3 DNA: TGTGCCAGCAGCTTAGTATATACAGGGACACAAGAGACCCAGTACTTC; CDR3 protein: CASSLVYTGTQETQYF
J gene: TRBJ2-1; V gene: TRBV11-3; clone size: -; D gene: TRBD2; CDR3 DNA: TGTGCCAGCAGCTTAGGCGGGAGGGATTACAATGAGCAGTTCTTC; CDR3 protein: CASSLGGRDYNEQFF
J gene: TRBJ1-1; V gene: TRBV5-4; clone size: -; D gene: -; CDR3 DNA: TGTGCCAGCAGCTCGATAGGGGATAAGAACACTGAAGCTTTCTTT; CDR3 protein: CASSSIGDKNTEAFF
J gene: TRBJ1-2; V gene: TRBV2; clone size: -; D gene: -; CDR3 DNA: TGTGCCAGCAGGAACAGGGTAGGAGGCTACACCTTC; CDR3 protein: CASRNRVGGYTF
J gene: TRBJ1-2; V gene: TRBV6-1; clone size: -; D gene: -; CDR3 DNA: TGTGCCACCCGACCCTATAAAGACAGGTCCTATGGCTACACCTTC; CDR3 protein: CATRPYKDRSYGYTF
J gene: TRBJ2-5; V gene: TRBV28; clone size: -; D gene: TRBD1; CDR3 DNA: TGTGCCAGCAGCGCCCGGGACAGGGGCCAAGAGACCCAGTACTTC; CDR3 protein: CASSARDRGQETQYF
J gene: TRBJ2-7; V gene: TRBV5-1; clone size: once; D gene: TRBD2; CDR3 DNA: TGCGCCAGCAGCCTATCCGGGACTAGCGGGAGGAGGGCCTACGAGCAGTACTTC; CDR3 protein: CASSLSGTSGRRAYEQYF
J gene: TRBJ2-2; V gene: TRBV10-2; clone size: -; D gene: -; CDR3 DNA: TGCGCCAGCAGTGAGCCAGGTCTAACCGGGGAGCTGTTTTTT; CDR3 protein: CASSEPGLTGELFF
J gene: TRBJ2-1; V gene: TRBV5-1; clone size: -; D gene: TRBD2; CDR3 DNA: TGCGCCAGCAGCTTGGAGCGACTAGCGGACTCTCCCTACAATGAGCAGTTCTTC; CDR3 protein: CASSLERLADSPYNEQFF
J gene: TRBJ2-1; V gene: TRBV7-3; clone size: -; D gene: TRBD1; CDR3 DNA: TGTGCCAGCAGCCAGACAGGGTACAATGAGCAGTTCTTC; CDR3 protein: CASSQTGYNEQFF
J gene: TRBJ1-4; V gene: TRBV5-1; clone size: -; D gene: TRBD1; CDR3 DNA: TGCGCCAGCAGCTTGGTTGCGGGACAGGGGGAAAAACTGTTTTTT; CDR3 protein: CASSLVAGQGEKLFF
J gene: TRBJ2-1; V gene: TRBV7-2; clone size: -; D gene: -; CDR3 DNA: TGTGCCAGCAGCCCGTCTAGGAGGAGTGAGCAGTTCTTC; CDR3 protein: CASSPSRRSEQFF
J gene: TRBJ2-7; V gene: TRBV5-1; clone size: -; D gene: -; CDR3 DNA: TGCGCCAGCAGCTTGAGGGGGGGGGCCTACGAGCAGTACTTC; CDR3 protein: CASSLRGGAYEQYF
J gene: TRBJ1-2; V gene: TRBV14; clone size: -; D gene: -; CDR3 DNA: TGTGCCAGCAGCCAAGAAACAGCCTCAAGGAATGGCTACACCTTC; CDR3 protein: CASSQETASRNGYTF
J gene: TRBJ2-1; V gene: TRBV7-3; clone size: few; D gene: -; CDR3 DNA: TGTGCCAGCAGCCCCTCGGGCTCCTACAATGAGCAGTTCTTC; CDR3 protein: CASSPSGSYNEQFF
J gene: TRBJ1-2; V gene: TRBV29-1; clone size: -; D gene: -; CDR3 DNA: TGCAGCGTTTCGGGAGTCCTATCCTATGGCTACACCTTC; CDR3 protein: CSVSGVLSYGYTF
J gene: TRBJ2-3; V gene: TRBV6-5; clone size: -; D gene: -; CDR3 DNA: TGTGCCAGCCGGACAGATACGCAGTATTTT; CDR3 protein: CASRTDTQYF
J gene: TRBJ2-7; V gene: TRBV25-1; clone size: few; D gene: TRBD1; CDR3 DNA: TGTGCCAGCAGTGGGACAGGTTCCTACGAGCAGTACTTC; CDR3 protein: CASSGTGSYEQYF
J gene: TRBJ2-7; V gene: TRBV7-9; clone size: -; D gene: TRBD1; CDR3 DNA: TGTGCCAGCAGCCAGGGACAGCTTCCCTCCTACGAGCAGTACTTC; CDR3 protein: CASSQGQLPSYEQYF
J gene: TRBJ1-2; V gene: TRBV5-1; clone size: -; D gene: TRBD1; CDR3 DNA: TGCGCCAGCAGCCGGACAGCGGACAGGGATGGCTACACCTTC; CDR3 protein: CASSRTADRDGYTF
J gene: TRBJ2-6; V gene: TRBV5-1; clone size: -; D gene: TRBD1; CDR3 DNA: TGCGCCAGCAGCACGCAGGGGGCGGCTGGGGCCAACGTCCTGACTTTC; CDR3 protein: CASSTQGAAGANVLTF
J gene: TRBJ2-5; V gene: TRBV6-5; clone size: -; D gene: -; CDR3 DNA: TGTGCCAGCAGCCCCCACGGAGAGACCCAGTACTTC; CDR3 protein: CASSPHGETQYF
J gene: TRBJ2-7; V gene: TRBV9; clone size: few; D gene: TRBD2; CDR3 DNA: TGTGCCAGCAGTCCGTCCGGGACTAGCGCCTCCTACGAGCAGTACTTC; CDR3 protein: CASSPSGTSASYEQYF
J gene: TRBJ2-5; V gene: TRBV7-8; clone size: -; D gene: TRBD2; CDR3 DNA: TGTGCCAGCAGCTTCTTAACTAGCGGGGGACTCCAAGAGACCCAGTACTTC; CDR3 protein: CASSFLTSGGLQETQYF
J gene: TRBJ2-7; V gene: TRBV18; clone size: -; D gene: -; CDR3 DNA: TGTGCCAGCTCACCAAACAGGGTGAGCTCCTACGAGCAGTACTTC; CDR3 protein: CASSPNRVSSYEQYF
J gene: TRBJ1-4; V gene: TRBV30; clone size: -; D gene: -; CDR3 DNA: TGTGCCTCAAAACCTGCGGGACTGAATAATGAAAAACTGTTTTTT; CDR3 protein: CASKPAGLNNEKLFF
J gene: TRBJ2-2; V gene: TRBV2; clone size: -; D gene: TRBD1; CDR3 DNA: TGTGCCAGCAGGACAGGGATAACCGGGGAGCTGCTTTTT; CDR3 protein: CASRTGITGELLF
J gene: TRBJ2-7; V gene: TRBV30; clone size: -; D gene: TRBD1; CDR3 DNA: TGTGCCTGGAGTGGGGGACAGGAGCTACGAAAGCAGTACTTC; CDR3 protein: CAWSGGQELRKQYF
J gene: TRBJ1-1; V gene: TRBV28; clone size: -; D gene: -; CDR3 DNA: TGTGCCATCGGTAAGCGGGGCACTGAAGCTTTCTTT; CDR3 protein: CAIGKRGTEAFF
J gene: TRBJ2-2; V gene: TRBV7-3; clone size: once; D gene: -; CDR3 DNA: TGTGCCAGCAGCTTAACGGTTTCCGGGGAGCCGTTTTTT; CDR3 protein: CASSLTVSGEPFF
J gene: TRBJ1-2; V gene: TRBV6-5; clone size: -; D gene: -; CDR3 DNA: TGTGCCAGCAGTCCCCGGGTGGGGGCTTTTGGCTACACCTTC; CDR3 protein: CASSPRVGAFGYTF
J gene: TRBJ2-2; V gene: TRBV7-9; clone size: few; D gene: TRBD1; CDR3 DNA: TGTTCCAGCAGCCCCCCGTTTTGGGACAGGGAGGACACCGGGGAGCTGTTTTTT; CDR3 protein: CSSSPPFWDREDTGELFF
J gene: TRBJ2-5; V gene: TRBV6-4; clone size: once; D gene: -; CDR3 DNA: TGTGCCAGCGGTCCCTCCTGGACAACTCCGTACCAAGAGACCCAGTACTTC; CDR3 protein: CASGPSWTTPYQETQYF
J gene: TRBJ2-3; V gene: TRBV5-1; clone size: -; D gene: TRBD2; CDR3 DNA: TGCGCCAGCAGCTTGATCCTAGCGGGTGTGGATACGCAGTATTTT; CDR3 protein: CASSLILAGVDTQYF
J gene: TRBJ2-6; V gene: TRBV27; clone size: -; D gene: -; CDR3 DNA: TGTGCCAGCAGTTTTCGGGGCTCTGGGGCCAACGTCCTGACTTTC; CDR3 protein: CASSFRGSGANVLTF